A single sample is the source of the 22 T cell receptor beta chains below, sequenced in a study of naive and memory T cell subsets. Two oligonucleotides, mixed equimolar, formed the beta constant-region primer covering TRBC1 and TRBC2. The ligated cDNA underwent four PCR rounds using SP2 and nested alpha and beta constant-region primers. TCRdb called the UMI-ligation and nested PCR reads again in MiXCR, with one record for every CDR3 protein. The sample holds approximately 16,000 distinct CDR3 sequences, roughly 8.4% seen once. Sequencing was carried out using central memory CD8+ T cells from blood. The receptors were sampled from a human donor in good health.

This clonotype was seen many times. V gene TRBV29-1 combines with J gene TRBJ1-5; D is undetermined. V lost 5 bases to trimming and J lost 5 bases, with 28 bases between them. CDR1 SQVTM and CDR2 ANQGSEA come from the germline V gene. CDR3 length: 18 amino acids. The CDR3 DNA sequence: TGCAGCGTTACCCTCTCGTCCCCCCTAGTAGGCCCCGATCAGCCCCAGCATTTT. It specifies CSVTLSSPLVGPDQPQHF.

This clonotype was found many times. This chain joins TRBV19 and TRBJ2-7; 10 bases line up with TRBD1. The trim removed 10 bases at V and 3 bases at J, leaving 6 bases unmatched. This CDR3 has 13 amino acids. Germline loops: CDR1 LNHDA, CDR2 SQIVND (reference sequence). CDR3 loop: CATGTGEHYEQYF. CDR3 DNA: TGTGCCACCGGGACAGGGGAGCACTACGAGCAGTACTTC. Using reference TRBV19 and TRBJ2-7 for the parts outside the CDR3, the full variable domain is DGGITQSPKYLFRKEGQNVTLSCEQNLNHDAMYWYRQDPGQGLRLIYYSQIVNDFQKGDIAEGYSVSREKKESFPLTVTSAQKNPTAFYLCATGTGEHYEQYFGPGTRLTVT.

At least ten counts were recorded for this clonotype. V gene TRBV12-3 or TRBV12-4 combines with J gene TRBJ1-2; the match to TRBD1 covers 10 bases. The CDR3 runs to 13 residues. Unmatched junction bases numbered 3, after V lost 5 bases and J lost 6 bases. The CDR3 bases are TGTGCCAGCAGTGACAGGGGGCTGGATGGCTACACCTTC. Translation: CASSDRGLDGYTF.

The J gene is TRBJ1-2, the V gene TRBV19; 10 bases map to TRBD1. In germline, CDR1 is LNHDA, CDR2 SQIVND (reference sequence). The CDR3 has 14 amino acids. V was clipped by 3 bases and J by 2 bases; unmatched bases: 0. The CDR3: CASSMGQGNYGYTF. CDR3 nucleotides: TGTGCCAGTAGTATGGGACAGGGGAACTATGGCTACACCTTC.

This clonotype turned up a few times. The J gene is TRBJ1-1, the V gene TRBV27; D might be TRBD1 (5 bases). Trimming removed 3 bases at V and 4 bases at J, with 9 bases between. The CDR3 sequence is 13 residues long. CDR1 MNHEY and CDR2 SMNVEV come from the germline V gene (reference sequence). CDR3 region: CASSFGTVTEAFF. The CDR3 coding sequence is TGTGCCAGCAGTTTTGGGACTGTCACTGAAGCTTTCTTT.

This clonotype appeared a few times. This chain links TRBV20-1 with TRBJ1-1, with D perhaps matching TRBD1 (6 bases). The CDR3 extends over 14 amino acids. CDR1 and CDR2 from the germline V gene are DFQATT and SNEGSKA (reference sequence). V was trimmed by 0 bases and J by 3 bases, leaving 11 bases between them. The CDR3 coding sequence is TGCAGTGCTAGAGATTTAACAGGGTACACTGAAGCTTTCTTT. Amino acids: CSARDLTGYTEAFF.

There are many counts of this clonotype. V and J are TRBV18 and TRBJ2-7, with D maybe TRBD1 (6 bases). In germline, CDR1 is KGHSH, CDR2 LQKENI. V was cut by 4 bases and J by 1 base, with 14 bases left in between. The CDR3 sequence is 15 residues long. The CDR3 nucleotides read TGTGCCAGCTCACTCCTCAGGGGTGTATCCTACGAGCAGTACTTC. The encoded protein is CASSLLRGVSYEQYF.

This clonotype rates as medium-sized. The genes are TRBV7-9 and TRBJ2-1; D not certain. The V and J ends lost 6 bases and 3 bases respectively, with 12 bases between them. Germline-derived CDR1 and CDR2 are SEHNR and FQNEAQ (reference sequence). The CDR3 sequence is 14 residues long. The CDR3 is CASSTPLGYNEQFF. The CDR3 nucleotides are TGTGCCAGCAGTACCCCTTTGGGCTACAATGAGCAGTTCTTC.

Many counts were recorded for this clonotype. CDR3 sequence reads: CSARESFEAGEQFF. The CDR3 nucleotides are TGCAGTGCTAGAGAGAGCTTCGAGGCGGGTGAGCAGTTCTTC. The chain has TRBV20-1 and TRBJ2-1; perhaps TRBD2 as D (5 bases). The V gene's germline CDR1 is DFQATT and CDR2 SNEGSKA (reference sequence). Trimming stripped 0 bases from V and 9 bases from J, with 15 bases between. CDR3 length: 14 amino acids.

J is TRBJ1-1 and V is TRBV13; D is unresolved. Between the trimmed V and J ends, which lost 4 bases and 1 base, there was a span of 10 bases. The CDR3 covers 14 residues. Germline CDR1 reads PRHDT; CDR2 reads FYEKMQ (reference sequence). As DNA, the CDR3 is TGTGCCAGCAGCTGGAGGACGGCGAACACTGAAGCTTTCTTT. This translates into CASSWRTANTEAFF.

This clonotype was picked up many times. This CDR3 reads CAIRGDGDNSPLHF. In DNA, the CDR3 is TGTGCCATCAGAGGGGACGGGGATAATTCACCCCTCCACTTT. This chain uses TRBV10-3 with TRBJ1-6, with D possibly being TRBD1 (5 bases). Trimming removed 6 bases from V and 5 bases from J, with 11 bases in between. Germline loops: CDR1 ENHRY, CDR2 SYGVKD. The CDR3 loop spans 14 amino acids.

This clonotype was counted only a few times. The V call is TRBV5-6, the J call TRBJ2-7; D unclear. This CDR3 contains 13 residues. Trimming removed 2 bases from V and 2 bases from J, with 8 bases in between. CDR1 and CDR2 from the germline V gene are SGHDT and YYEEEE. The CDR3 here is CASSFWSTYEQYF. CDR3 bases: TGTGCCAGCAGCTTTTGGAGTACCTACGAGCAGTACTTC.

This clonotype has more than one count but fewer than ten. V gene TRBV6-4 combines with J gene TRBJ2-3; D is ambiguous. The CDR3 spans 13 residues. Deletions cut 2 bases from V and 2 bases from J, with 5 bases between. Germline V gene data show CDR1 as MRHNA and CDR2 as SNTAGT. This CDR3 is CASSDGDTDTQYF. In DNA form, the CDR3 reads TGTGCCAGCAGTGACGGAGACACAGATACGCAGTATTTT.

This clonotype has a handful of counts. The rearrangement joins TRBV9 to TRBJ2-1, with TRBD1 as a possible D gene (5 bases). V gave up 0 bases and J gave up 2 bases, with 15 bases separating them. The CDR3 runs to 17 residues. Germline CDR1 is SGDLS and CDR2 is YYNGEE. The DNA for the CDR3 is TGTGCCAGCAGCGTAGCAGGTATGGGGCTCCCCTACAATGAGCAGTTCTTC. It is translated as CASSVAGMGLPYNEQFF.

This clonotype was seen ten or more times. This chain connects TRBV12-3 or TRBV12-4 to TRBJ2-1; D not certain. CDR3 length: 18 amino acids. The V end lost 4 bases, the J end lost 1 base, and 20 bases lay between the germline ends. The CDR3 protein is CASSYQRAADRSYNEQFF. The CDR3 DNA follows: TGTGCCAGCAGTTACCAAAGGGCGGCGGATCGGTCCTACAATGAGCAGTTCTTC.

This clonotype was seen at least ten times. The V and J genes are TRBV30 and TRBJ2-1; 12 bases line up with TRBD2. Looked up from germline, CDR1 is GTSNPN and CDR2 is SVGIG (reference sequence). With V trimmed by 4 bases and J by 0 bases, 10 bases remained unmatched. CDR3 length equals 18 residues. DNA for the CDR3: TGTGCCTGGAAAACCTGGACTAGCGGGATGAGCTCCTACAATGAGCAGTTCTTC. As protein: CAWKTWTSGMSSYNEQFF.

The sample holds many counts of this clonotype. V usage is TRBV12-3 or TRBV12-4 and J usage is TRBJ2-7; maybe TRBD1 (6 bases). Trimming removed 5 bases from V and 2 bases from J, with 19 bases in between. The CDR3 length is 16 residues. CDR3 in DNA: TGTGCCAGCAGTCCCCCACCAGTCTGGACAGCCTACGAGCAGTACTTC. Protein: CASSPPPVWTAYEQYF.

This clonotype was detected many times. The chain is built from TRBV7-2 and TRBJ2-5; 7 nucleotides line up with TRBD1. The trim removed 5 bases at V and 1 base at J, leaving 7 bases unmatched. The CDR3 spans 15 residues. Germline CDR1 SGHTA, CDR2 FQGNSA. CDR3 bases: TGTGCCAGCAGCCAAAGGGGACAGCCCCAAGAGACCCAGTACTTC. It specifies CASSQRGQPQETQYF. Full variable domain (remainder filled in from reference TRBV7-2 and TRBJ2-5): GAGVSQSPSNKVTEKGKDVELRCDPISGHTALYWYRQSLGQGLEFLIYFQGNSAPDKSGLPSDRFSAERTGGSVSTLTIQRTQQEDSAVYLCASSQRGQPQETQYFGPGTRLLVL.

The gene calls are TRBV5-4 and TRBJ2-6; no definite D call. CDR3 length: 16 amino acids. CDR1 is SGHNT, CDR2 YYREEE, per germline (reference sequence). V was shortened by 3 bases and J by 0 bases, with 10 bases between the two germline ends. CDR3 bases: TGTGCCAGCAGCTCGCAGGTTCTCTCTGGGGCCAACGTCCTGACTTTC. It encodes CASSSQVLSGANVLTF.

This chain connects TRBV30 to TRBJ2-2; D call uncertain. V was trimmed by 1 base and J by 3 bases, leaving 3 bases between them. The CDR3 is 12 amino acids. The germline V gene encodes CDR1 GTSNPN and CDR2 SVGIG (reference sequence). Written as DNA, the CDR3 is TGTGCCTGGAGTGACTACACCGGGGAGCTGTTTTTT. Encoded protein: CAWSDYTGELFF. Looking up the rest from reference TRBV30 and TRBJ2-2 gives the full variable domain: SQTIHQWPATLVQPVGSPLSLECTVEGTSNPNLYWYRQAAGRGLQLLFYSVGIGQISSEVPQNLSASRPQDRQFILSSKKLLLSDSGFYLCAWSDYTGELFFGEGSRLTVL.

The rearrangement links TRBV20-1 to TRBJ2-1, with D unresolved. Trimming pared 5 bases from V and 5 bases from J, leaving 13 bases between. CDR3 size: 13 residues. Germline V gene data show CDR1 as DFQATT and CDR2 as SNEGSKA (reference sequence). CDR3 DNA sequence: TGCAGTGCTTTATTGAGGACCCACAATGAGCAGTTCTTC. Encoded protein: CSALLRTHNEQFF.

This clonotype was detected only a few times. The chain uses TRBV6-2 or TRBV6-3 and TRBJ2-2; D may be TRBD2 (5 bases). V lost 2 bases to trimming and J lost 5 bases, with 9 bases between them. Per germline, CDR1 MNHEY and CDR2 SVGEGT. This CDR3 has 14 amino acids. In nucleotides, the CDR3 is TGTGCCAGCAGTTACCTGGGAGAGACCGGGGAGCTGTTTTTT. Encoded protein: CASSYLGETGELFF.